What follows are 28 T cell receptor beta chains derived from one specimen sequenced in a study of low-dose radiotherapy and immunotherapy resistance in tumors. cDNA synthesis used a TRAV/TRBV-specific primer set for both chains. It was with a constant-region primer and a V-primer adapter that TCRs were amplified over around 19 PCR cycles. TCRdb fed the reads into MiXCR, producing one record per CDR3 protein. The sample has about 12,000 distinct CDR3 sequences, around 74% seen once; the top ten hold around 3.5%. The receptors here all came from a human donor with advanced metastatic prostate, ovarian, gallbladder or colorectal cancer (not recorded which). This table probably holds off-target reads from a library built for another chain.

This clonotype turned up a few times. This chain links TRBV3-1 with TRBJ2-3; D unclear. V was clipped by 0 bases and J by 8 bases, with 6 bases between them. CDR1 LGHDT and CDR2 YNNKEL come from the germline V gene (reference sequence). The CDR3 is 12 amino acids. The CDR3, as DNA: TGTGCCAGCAGCCAAGAGACCCGTACGCAGTATTTT. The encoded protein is CASSQETRTQYF.

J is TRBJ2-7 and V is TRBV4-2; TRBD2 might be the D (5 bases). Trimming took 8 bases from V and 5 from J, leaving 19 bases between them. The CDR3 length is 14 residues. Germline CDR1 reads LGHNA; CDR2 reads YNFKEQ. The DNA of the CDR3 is TGTGCCAGCGCCTTGGAGGCCTCGGCCAACGAGCAGTACTTC. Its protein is CASALEASANEQYF.

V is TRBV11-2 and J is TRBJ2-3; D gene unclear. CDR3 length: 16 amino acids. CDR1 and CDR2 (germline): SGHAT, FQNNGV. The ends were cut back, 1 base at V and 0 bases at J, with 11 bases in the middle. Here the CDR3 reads CASSLASVLSTDTQYF. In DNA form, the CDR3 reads TGTGCCAGCAGCTTAGCAAGCGTGTTAAGCACAGATACGCAGTATTTT. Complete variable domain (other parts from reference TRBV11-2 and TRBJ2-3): EAGVAQSPRYKIIEKRQSVAFWCNPISGHATLYWYQQILGQGPKLLIQFQNNGVVDDSQLPKDRFSAERLKGVDSTLKIQPAKLEDSAVYLCASSLASVLSTDTQYFGPGTRLTVL.

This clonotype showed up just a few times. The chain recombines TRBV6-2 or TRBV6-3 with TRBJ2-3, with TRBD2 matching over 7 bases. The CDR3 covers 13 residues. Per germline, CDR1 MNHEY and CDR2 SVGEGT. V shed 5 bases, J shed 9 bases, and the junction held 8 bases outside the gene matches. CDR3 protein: CASSRDYLSTQYF. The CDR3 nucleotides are TGTGCCAGCAGTCGGGACTACCTTTCCACGCAGTATTTT.

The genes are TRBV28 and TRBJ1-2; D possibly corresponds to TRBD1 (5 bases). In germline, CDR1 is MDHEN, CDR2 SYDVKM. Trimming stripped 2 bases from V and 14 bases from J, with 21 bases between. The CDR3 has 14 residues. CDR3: CASSLSFPGTSSTF. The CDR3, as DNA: TGTGCCAGCAGTTTAAGTTTCCCAGGGACCTCATCTACCTTC.

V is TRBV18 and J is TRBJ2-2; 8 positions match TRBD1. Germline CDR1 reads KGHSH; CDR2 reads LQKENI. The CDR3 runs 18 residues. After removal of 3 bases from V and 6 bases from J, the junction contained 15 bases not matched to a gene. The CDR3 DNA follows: TGTGCCAGCTCACCGCCCCTTCGGACAGGGCGAAAATCCGGGGAGCTGTTTTTT. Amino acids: CASSPPLRTGRKSGELFF.

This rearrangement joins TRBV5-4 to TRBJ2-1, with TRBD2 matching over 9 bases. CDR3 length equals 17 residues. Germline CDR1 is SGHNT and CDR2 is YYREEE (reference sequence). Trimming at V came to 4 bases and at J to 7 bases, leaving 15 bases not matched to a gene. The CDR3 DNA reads TGTGCCAGCAGCCCAGTACCCGGGACTAGCTCCCGGAATGAGCAGTTCTTC. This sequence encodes CASSPVPGTSSRNEQFF. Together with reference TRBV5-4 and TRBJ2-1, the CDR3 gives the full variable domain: ETGVTQSPTHLIKTRGQQVTLRCSSQSGHNTVSWYQQALGQGPQFIFQYYREEENGRGNFPPRFSGLQFPNYSSELNVNALELDDSALYLCASSPVPGTSSRNEQFFGPGTRLTVL.

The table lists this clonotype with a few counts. CDR3 in amino acids: CASSQDTEKLFF. The DNA of the CDR3 is TGCGCCAGCAGCCAAGATACTGAAAAACTGTTTTTT. V usage is TRBV4-3 and J usage is TRBJ1-4; D remains ambiguous. The V gene's germline CDR1 is LGHNA and CDR2 YSLEER. There are 12 residues in the CDR3. V lost 0 bases and J lost 7, with 3 bases in between.

CDR3 sequence (DNA): TGTGCCAGCAGGGATGTAGCCACTGAAGCTTTCTTT. Protein sequence: CASRDVATEAFF. The chain employs TRBV6-6 and TRBJ1-1, with D unclear. The CDR3 runs 12 residues. The V gene lost 6 bases and the J gene lost 4 bases, with 9 bases spanning the gap. Germline V CDR1 and CDR2: MNHNY, SVGAGI (reference sequence).

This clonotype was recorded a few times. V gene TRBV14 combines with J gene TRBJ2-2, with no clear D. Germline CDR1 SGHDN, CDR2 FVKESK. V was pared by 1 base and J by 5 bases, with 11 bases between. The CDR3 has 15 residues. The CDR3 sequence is CASSQGPDWTGELFF. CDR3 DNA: TGTGCCAGCAGCCAAGGCCCCGACTGGACCGGGGAGCTGTTTTTT.

The CDR3 DNA follows: TGTGCCAGCAGCCAACGACAGGGGCAAGAGACCCAGTACTTC. Encoded protein: CASSQRQGQETQYF. This rearrangement joins TRBV4-2 to TRBJ2-5; 8 bases are shared with TRBD1. Germline CDR1 and CDR2: LGHNA and YNFKEQ. The CDR3 runs to 14 residues. Germline trimming cut 2 bases from V and 2 bases from J; bases unmatched to any gene: 1.

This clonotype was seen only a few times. The CDR3 nucleotides are TGTGCCAGCAGTCCTAGGACAGGGCTCAATGAGCAGTTCTTC. Encoded protein: CASSPRTGLNEQFF. This chain links TRBV28 with TRBJ2-1, with 8 bases identical to TRBD1. Germline lookup yields CDR1 MDHEN and CDR2 SYDVKM. Germline trimming cut 5 bases from V and 6 bases from J; bases unmatched to any gene: 6. This CDR3 has 14 residues. The entire variable domain, with the rest obtained from reference TRBV28 and TRBJ2-1, is as follows: DVKVTQSSRYLVKRTGEKVFLECVQDMDHENMFWYRQDPGLGLRLIYFSYDVKMKEKGDIPEGYSVSREKKERFSLILESASTNQTSMYLCASSPRTGLNEQFFGPGTRLTVL.

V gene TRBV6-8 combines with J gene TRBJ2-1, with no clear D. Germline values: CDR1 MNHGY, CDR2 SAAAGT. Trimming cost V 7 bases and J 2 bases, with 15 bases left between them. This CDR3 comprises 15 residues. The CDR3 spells CASKHRTKAYNEQFF. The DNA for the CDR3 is TGTGCCAGCAAACACCGGACGAAAGCCTACAATGAGCAGTTCTTC.

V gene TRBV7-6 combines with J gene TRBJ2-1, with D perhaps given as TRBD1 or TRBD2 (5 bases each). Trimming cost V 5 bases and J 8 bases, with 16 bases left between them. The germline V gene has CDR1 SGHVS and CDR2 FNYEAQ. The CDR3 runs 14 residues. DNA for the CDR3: TGTGCCAGCAGCACCGGGGCCTTCCCACATGAGCAGTTCTTC. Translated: CASSTGAFPHEQFF.

CDR3 region: CASRPLDRVAEAFF. In DNA form, the CDR3 reads TGTGCCAGCAGACCCTTGGACAGGGTCGCTGAAGCTTTCTTT. The V and J genes are TRBV6-1 and TRBJ1-1, with 8 nucleotides matching TRBD1. V lost 6 bases and J lost 6; bases outside the gene matches: 9. CDR1 and CDR2 from the germline V gene are MNHNS and SASEGT. There are 14 residues in the CDR3.

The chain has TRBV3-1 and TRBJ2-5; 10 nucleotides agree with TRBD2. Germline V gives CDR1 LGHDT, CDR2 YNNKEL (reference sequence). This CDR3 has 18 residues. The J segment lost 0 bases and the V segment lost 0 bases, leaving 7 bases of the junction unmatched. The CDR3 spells CASSQDGATSGYQETQYF. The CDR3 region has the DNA TGTGCCAGCAGCCAAGATGGGGCGACTAGCGGGTACCAAGAGACCCAGTACTTC.

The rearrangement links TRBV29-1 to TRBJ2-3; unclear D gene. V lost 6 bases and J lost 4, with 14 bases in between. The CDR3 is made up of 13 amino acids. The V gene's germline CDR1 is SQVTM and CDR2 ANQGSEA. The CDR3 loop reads CSVPLPYPDTQYF. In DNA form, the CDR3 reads TGCAGCGTGCCCCTCCCCTATCCAGATACGCAGTATTTT.

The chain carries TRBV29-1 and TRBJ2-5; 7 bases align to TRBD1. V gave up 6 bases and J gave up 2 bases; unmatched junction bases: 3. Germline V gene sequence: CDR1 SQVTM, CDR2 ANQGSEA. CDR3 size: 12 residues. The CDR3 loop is CSVLGQQETQYF. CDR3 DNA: TGCAGCGTATTGGGACAGCAAGAGACCCAGTACTTC.

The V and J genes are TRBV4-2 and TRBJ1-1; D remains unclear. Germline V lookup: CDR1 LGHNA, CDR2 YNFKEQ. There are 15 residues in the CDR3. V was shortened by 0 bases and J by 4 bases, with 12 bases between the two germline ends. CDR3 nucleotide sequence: TGTGCCAGCAGCCAAGACAGCCCCTACGGCACTGAAGCTTTCTTT. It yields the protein CASSQDSPYGTEAFF.

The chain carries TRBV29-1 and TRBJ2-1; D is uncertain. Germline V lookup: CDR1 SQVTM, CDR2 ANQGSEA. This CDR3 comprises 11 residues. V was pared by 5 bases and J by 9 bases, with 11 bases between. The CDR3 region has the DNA TGCAGCGTTAAAGTTTCGTTTGAGCAGTTCTTC. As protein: CSVKVSFEQFF.

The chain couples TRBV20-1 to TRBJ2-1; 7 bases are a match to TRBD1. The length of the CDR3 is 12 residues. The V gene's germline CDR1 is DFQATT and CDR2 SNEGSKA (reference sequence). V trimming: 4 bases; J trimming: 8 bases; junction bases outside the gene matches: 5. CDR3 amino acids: CSATGQVDEQFF. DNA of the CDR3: TGCAGTGCTACAGGACAGGTCGATGAGCAGTTCTTC.

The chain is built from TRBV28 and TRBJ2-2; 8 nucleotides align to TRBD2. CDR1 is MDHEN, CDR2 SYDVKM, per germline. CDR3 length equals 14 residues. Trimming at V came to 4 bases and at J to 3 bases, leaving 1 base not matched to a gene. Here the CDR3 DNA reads TGTGCCAGCAGTTCTAGCGGGCACACCGGGGAGCTGTTTTTT. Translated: CASSSSGHTGELFF.

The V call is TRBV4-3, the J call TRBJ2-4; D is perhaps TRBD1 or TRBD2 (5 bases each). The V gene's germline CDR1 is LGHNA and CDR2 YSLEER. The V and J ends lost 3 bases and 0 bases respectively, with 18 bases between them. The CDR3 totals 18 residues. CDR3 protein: CASSHQIGIGAAKNIQYF. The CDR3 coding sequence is TGCGCCAGCAGCCACCAAATTGGGATCGGGGCAGCCAAAAACATTCAGTACTTC.

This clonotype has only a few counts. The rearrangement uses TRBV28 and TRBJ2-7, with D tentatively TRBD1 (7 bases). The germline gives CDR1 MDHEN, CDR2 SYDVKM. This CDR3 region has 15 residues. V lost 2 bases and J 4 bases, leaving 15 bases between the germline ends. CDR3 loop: CASSLGAGGRYEQYF. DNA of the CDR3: TGTGCCAGCAGTTTAGGGGCAGGGGGGCGGTACGAGCAGTACTTC.

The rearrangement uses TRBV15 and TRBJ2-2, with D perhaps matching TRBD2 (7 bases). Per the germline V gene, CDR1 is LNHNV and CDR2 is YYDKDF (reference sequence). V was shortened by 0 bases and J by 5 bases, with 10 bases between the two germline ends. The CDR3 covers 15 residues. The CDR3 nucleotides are TGTGCCACCAGCAGAGATGAGGGGGGGACCGGGGAGCTGTTTTTT. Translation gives CATSRDEGGTGELFF.

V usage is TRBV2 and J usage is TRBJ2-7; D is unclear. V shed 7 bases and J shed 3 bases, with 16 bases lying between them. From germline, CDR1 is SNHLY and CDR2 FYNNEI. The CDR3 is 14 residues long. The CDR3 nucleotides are TGTGCCAGCACCCGAGAACCGTTCAACTACGAGCAGTACTTC. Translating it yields CASTREPFNYEQYF.

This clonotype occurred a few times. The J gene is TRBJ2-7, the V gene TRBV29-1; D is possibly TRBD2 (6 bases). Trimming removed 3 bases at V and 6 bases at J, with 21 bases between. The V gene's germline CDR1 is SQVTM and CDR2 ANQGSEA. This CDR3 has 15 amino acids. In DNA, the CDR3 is TGCAGCGTTGAGGACCCCGCGGGATCCTCAGGCGAGCAGTACTTC. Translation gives CSVEDPAGSSGEQYF.

DNA of the CDR3: TGTGCCAGCAGCCCCGATAGCGGGAGGGCCGACGAGCAGTACTTC. Translated, it gives CASSPDSGRADEQYF. The chain couples TRBV5-4 to TRBJ2-7; 11 bases agree with TRBD2. The J segment lost 5 bases and the V segment lost 4 bases, leaving 8 bases of the junction unmatched. The CDR3 has 15 residues. Germline V gene data show CDR1 as SGHNT and CDR2 as YYREEE (reference sequence). Looking up the rest from reference TRBV5-4 and TRBJ2-7 gives the full variable domain: ETGVTQSPTHLIKTRGQQVTLRCSSQSGHNTVSWYQQALGQGPQFIFQYYREEENGRGNFPPRFSGLQFPNYSSELNVNALELDDSALYLCASSPDSGRADEQYFGPGTRLTVT.